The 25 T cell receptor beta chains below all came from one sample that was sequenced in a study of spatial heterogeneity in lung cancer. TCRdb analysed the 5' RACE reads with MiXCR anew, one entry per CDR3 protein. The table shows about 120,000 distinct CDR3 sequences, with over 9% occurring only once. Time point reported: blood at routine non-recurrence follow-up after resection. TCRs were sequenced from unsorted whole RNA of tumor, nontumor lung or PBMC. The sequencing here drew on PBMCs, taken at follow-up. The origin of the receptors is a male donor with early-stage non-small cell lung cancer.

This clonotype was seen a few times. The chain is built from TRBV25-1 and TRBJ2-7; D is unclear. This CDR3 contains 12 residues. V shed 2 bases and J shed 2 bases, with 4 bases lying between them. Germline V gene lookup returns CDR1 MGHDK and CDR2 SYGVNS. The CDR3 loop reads CASSEIPYEQYF. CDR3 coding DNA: TGTGCCAGCAGTGAAATTCCCTACGAGCAGTACTTC.

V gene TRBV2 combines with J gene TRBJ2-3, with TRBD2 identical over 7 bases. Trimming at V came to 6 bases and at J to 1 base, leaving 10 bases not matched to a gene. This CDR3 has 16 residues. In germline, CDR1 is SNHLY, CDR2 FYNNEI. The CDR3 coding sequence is TGTGCCAGCAGCTCCATCCGAAGCGGGGGCACAGATACGCAGTATTTT. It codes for CASSSIRSGGTDTQYF.

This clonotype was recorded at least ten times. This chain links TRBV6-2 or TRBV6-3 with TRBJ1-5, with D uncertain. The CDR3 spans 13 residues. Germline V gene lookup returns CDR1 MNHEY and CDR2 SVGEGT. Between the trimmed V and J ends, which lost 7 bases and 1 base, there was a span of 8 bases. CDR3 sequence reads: CASNAVSNQPQHF. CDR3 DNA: TGTGCCAGCAACGCGGTCAGCAATCAGCCCCAGCATTTT.

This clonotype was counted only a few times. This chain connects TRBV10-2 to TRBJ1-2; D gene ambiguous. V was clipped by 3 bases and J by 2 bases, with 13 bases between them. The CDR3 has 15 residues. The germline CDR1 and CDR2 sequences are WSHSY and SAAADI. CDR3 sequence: CASSEFTVQNYGYTF. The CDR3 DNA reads TGCGCCAGCAGTGAATTCACCGTCCAGAACTATGGCTACACCTTC.

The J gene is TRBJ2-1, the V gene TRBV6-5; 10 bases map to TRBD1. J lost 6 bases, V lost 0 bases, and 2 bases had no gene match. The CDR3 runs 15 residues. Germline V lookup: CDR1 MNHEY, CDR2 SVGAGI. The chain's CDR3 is CASSYSGTGANEQFF. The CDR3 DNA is TGTGCCAGCAGTTACTCAGGGACAGGGGCCAATGAGCAGTTCTTC.

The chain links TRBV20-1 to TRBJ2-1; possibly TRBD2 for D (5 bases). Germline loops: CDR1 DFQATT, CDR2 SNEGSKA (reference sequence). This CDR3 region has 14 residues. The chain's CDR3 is CSYSARSSYNEQFF. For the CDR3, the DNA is TGCAGCTATAGCGCCCGAAGCTCCTACAATGAGCAGTTCTTC.

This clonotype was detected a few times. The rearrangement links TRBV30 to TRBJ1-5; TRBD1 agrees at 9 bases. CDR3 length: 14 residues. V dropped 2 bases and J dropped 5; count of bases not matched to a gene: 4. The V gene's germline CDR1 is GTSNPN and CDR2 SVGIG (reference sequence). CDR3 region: CAWSSTGGYQPQHF. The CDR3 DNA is TGTGCCTGGAGTTCGACAGGGGGTTATCAGCCCCAGCATTTT.

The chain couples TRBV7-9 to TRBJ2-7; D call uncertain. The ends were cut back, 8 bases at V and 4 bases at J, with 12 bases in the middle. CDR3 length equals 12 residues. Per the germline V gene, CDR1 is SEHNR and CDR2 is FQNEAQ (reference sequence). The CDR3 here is CASRGISYEQYF. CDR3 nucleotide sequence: TGTGCCAGCCGCGGCATAAGTTACGAGCAGTACTTC. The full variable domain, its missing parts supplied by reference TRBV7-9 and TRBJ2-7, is DTGVSQNPRHKITKRGQNVTFRCDPISEHNRLYWYRQTLGQGPEFLTYFQNEAQLEKSRLLSDRFSAERPKGSFSTLEIQRTEQGDSAMYLCASRGISYEQYFGPGTRLTVT.

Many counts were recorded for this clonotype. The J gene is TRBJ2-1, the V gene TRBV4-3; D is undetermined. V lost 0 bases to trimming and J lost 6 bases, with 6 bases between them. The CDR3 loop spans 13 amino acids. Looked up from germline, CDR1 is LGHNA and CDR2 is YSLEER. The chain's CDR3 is CASSQDPRNEQFF. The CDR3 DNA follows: TGCGCCAGCAGCCAAGACCCTCGCAATGAGCAGTTCTTC.

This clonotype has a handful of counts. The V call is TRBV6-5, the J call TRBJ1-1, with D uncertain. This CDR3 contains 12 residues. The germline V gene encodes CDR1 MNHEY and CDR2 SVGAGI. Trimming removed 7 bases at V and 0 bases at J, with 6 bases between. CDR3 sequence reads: CASTGVNTEAFF. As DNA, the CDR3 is TGTGCCAGCACTGGGGTGAACACTGAAGCTTTCTTT.

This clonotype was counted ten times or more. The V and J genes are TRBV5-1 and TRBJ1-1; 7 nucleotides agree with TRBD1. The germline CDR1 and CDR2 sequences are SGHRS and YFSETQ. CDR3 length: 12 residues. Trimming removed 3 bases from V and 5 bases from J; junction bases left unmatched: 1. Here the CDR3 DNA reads TGCGCCAGCAGCTCGGGACAGACTGAAGCTTTCTTT. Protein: CASSSGQTEAFF.

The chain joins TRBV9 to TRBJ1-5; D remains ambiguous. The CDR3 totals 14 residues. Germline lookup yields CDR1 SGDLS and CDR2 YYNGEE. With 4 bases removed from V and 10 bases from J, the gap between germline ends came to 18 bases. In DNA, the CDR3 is TGTGCCAGCAGCCCCCCCCCCGGGATGGTACCCCAGCATTTT. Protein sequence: CASSPPPGMVPQHF.

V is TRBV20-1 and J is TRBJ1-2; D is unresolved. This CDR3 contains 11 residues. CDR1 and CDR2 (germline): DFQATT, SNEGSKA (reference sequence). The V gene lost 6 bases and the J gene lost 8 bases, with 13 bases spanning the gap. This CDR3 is CSAPFARGYTF. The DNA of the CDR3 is TGCAGTGCCCCCTTCGCCCGCGGCTACACCTTC.

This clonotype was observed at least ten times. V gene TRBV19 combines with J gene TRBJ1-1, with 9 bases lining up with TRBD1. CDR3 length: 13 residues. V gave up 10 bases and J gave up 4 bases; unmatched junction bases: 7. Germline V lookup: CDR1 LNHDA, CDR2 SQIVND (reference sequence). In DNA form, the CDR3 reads TGTGCCACACGGGGACAGGGTGGCACTGAAGCTTTCTTT. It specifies CATRGQGGTEAFF.

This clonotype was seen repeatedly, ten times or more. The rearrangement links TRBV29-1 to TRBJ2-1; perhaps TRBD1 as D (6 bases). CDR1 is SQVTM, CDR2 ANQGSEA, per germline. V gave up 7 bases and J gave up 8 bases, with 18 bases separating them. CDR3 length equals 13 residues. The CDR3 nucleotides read TGCAGCGCCGAAGGCAGGGGATTGGATGAGCAGTTCTTC. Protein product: CSAEGRGLDEQFF.

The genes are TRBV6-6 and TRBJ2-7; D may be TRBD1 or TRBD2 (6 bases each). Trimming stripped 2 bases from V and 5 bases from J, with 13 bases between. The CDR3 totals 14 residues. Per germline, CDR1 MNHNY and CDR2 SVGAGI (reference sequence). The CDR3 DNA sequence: TGTGCCAGCAGTTACGCGGGACAAGGGAACGAGCAGTACTTC. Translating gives CASSYAGQGNEQYF.

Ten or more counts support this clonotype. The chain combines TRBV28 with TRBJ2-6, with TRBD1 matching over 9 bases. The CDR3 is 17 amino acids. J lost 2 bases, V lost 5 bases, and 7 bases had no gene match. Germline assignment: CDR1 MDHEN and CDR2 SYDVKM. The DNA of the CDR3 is TGTGCCAGCAGTCAAGGGACAGGGCGCACTGGGGCCAACGTCCTGACTTTC. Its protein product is CASSQGTGRTGANVLTF.

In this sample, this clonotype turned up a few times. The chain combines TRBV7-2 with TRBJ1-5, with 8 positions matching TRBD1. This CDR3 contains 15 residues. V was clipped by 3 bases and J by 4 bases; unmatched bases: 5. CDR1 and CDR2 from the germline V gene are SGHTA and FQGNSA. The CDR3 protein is CASSFSGGRNQPQHF. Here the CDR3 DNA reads TGTGCCAGCAGCTTTTCAGGGGGCCGGAATCAGCCCCAGCATTTT.

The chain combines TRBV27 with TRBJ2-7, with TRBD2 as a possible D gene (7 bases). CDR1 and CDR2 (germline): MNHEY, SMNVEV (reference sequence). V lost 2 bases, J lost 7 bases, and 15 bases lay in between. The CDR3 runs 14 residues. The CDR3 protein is CASSLRGGSGEQYF. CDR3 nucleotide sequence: TGTGCCAGCAGTTTAAGGGGGGGGTCGGGAGAGCAGTACTTC.

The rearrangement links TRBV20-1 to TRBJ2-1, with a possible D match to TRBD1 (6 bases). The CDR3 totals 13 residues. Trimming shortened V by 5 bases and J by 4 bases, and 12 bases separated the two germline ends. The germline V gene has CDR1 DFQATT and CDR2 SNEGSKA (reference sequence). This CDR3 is CSASGTRYNEQFF. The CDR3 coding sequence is TGCAGTGCTTCCGGGACACGTTACAATGAGCAGTTCTTC.

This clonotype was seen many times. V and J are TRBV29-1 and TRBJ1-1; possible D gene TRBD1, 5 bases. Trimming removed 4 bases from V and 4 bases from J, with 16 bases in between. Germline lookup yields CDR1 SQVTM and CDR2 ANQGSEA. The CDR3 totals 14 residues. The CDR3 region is CSVAPGLQGTEAFF. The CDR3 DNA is TGCAGCGTTGCCCCGGGGCTACAAGGCACTGAAGCTTTCTTT. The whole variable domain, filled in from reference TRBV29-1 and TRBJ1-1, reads SAVISQKPSRDICQRGTSLTIQCQVDSQVTMMFWYRQQPGQSLTLIATANQGSEATYESGFVIDKFPISRPNLTFSTLTVSNMSPEDSSIYLCSVAPGLQGTEAFFGQGTRLTVV.

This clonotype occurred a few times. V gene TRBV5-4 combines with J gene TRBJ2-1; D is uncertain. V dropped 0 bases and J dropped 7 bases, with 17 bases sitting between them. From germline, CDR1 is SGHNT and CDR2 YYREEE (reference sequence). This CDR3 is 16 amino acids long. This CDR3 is CASSLDGPRSTNEQFF. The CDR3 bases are TGTGCCAGCAGCTTGGACGGACCTCGGTCGACGAATGAGCAGTTCTTC.

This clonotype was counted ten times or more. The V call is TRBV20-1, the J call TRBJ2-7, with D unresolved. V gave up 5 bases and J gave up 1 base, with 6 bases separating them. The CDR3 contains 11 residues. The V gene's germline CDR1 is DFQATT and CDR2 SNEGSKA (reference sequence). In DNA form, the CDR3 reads TGCAGTGCTGGTTGGTCCTACGAGCAGTACTTC. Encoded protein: CSAGWSYEQYF.

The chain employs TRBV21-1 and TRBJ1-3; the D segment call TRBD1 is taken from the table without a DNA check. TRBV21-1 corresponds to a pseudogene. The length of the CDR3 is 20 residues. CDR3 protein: CASSKAGAWAPLISGNTIYF. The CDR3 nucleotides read TGTGCCAGCAGCAAAGCGGGGGCATGGGCGCCCCTCATCTCTGGAAACACCATATATTTT.

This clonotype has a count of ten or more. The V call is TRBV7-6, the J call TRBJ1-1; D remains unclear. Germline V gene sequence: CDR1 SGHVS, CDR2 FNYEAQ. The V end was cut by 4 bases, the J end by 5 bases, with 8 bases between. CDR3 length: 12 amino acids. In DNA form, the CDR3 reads TGTGCCAGCAGCTCACGCGGGACTGAAGCTTTCTTT. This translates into CASSSRGTEAFF. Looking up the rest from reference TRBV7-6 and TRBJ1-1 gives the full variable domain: GAGVSQSPRYKVTKRGQDVALRCDPISGHVSLYWYRQALGQGPEFLTYFNYEAQQDKSGLPNDRFSAERPEGSISTLTIQRTEQRDSAMYRCASSSRGTEAFFGQGTRLTVV.